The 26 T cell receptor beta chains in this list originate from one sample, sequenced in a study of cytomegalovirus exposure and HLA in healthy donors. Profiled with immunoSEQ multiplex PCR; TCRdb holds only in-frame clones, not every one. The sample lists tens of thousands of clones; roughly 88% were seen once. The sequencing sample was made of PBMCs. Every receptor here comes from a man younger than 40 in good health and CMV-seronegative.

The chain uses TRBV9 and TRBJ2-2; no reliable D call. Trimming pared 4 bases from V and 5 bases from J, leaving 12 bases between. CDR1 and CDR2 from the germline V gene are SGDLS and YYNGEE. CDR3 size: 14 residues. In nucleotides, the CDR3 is TGTGCCAGCAGCCAGTTGATGGAGACCGGGGAGCTGTTTTTT. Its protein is CASSQLMETGELFF.

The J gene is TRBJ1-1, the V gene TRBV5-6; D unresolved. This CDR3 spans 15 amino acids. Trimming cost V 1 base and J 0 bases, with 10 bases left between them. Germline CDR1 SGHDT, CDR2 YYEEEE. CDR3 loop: CASSLFNTMNTEAFF. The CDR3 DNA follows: TGTGCCAGCAGCTTGTTTAACACGATGAACACTGAAGCTTTCTTT. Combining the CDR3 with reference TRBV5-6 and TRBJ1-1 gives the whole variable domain DAGVTQSPTHLIKTRGQQVTLRCSPKSGHDTVSWYQQALGQGPQFIFQYYEEEERQRGNFPDRFSGHQFPNYSSELNVNALLLGDSALYLCASSLFNTMNTEAFFGQGTRLTVV.

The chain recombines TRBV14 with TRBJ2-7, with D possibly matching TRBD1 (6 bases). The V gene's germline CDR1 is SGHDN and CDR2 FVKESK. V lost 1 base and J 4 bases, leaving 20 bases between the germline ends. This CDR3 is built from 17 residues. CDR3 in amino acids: CASSQALGADRIYEQYF. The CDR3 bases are TGTGCCAGCAGCCAAGCTTTAGGTGCCGACAGGATATACGAGCAGTACTTC.

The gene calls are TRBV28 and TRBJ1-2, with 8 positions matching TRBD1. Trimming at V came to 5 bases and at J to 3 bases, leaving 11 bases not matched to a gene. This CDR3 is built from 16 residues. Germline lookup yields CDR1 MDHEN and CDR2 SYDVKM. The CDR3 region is CASSQPQGAGDYGYTF. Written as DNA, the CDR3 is TGTGCCAGCAGTCAGCCCCAGGGGGCCGGAGACTATGGCTACACCTTC.

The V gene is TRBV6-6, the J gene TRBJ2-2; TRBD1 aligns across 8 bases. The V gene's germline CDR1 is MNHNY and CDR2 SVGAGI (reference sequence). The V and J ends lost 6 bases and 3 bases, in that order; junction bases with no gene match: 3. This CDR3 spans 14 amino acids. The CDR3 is CASSLDRDTGELFF. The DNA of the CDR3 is TGTGCCAGCAGCTTGGACAGGGACACCGGGGAGCTGTTTTTT.

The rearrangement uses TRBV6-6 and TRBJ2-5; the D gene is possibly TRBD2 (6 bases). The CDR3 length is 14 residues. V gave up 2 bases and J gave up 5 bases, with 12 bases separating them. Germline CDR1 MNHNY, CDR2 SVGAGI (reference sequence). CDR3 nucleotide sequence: TGTGCCAGCAGTTACGGGGGGATCTCGGAGACCCAGTACTTC. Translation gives CASSYGGISETQYF.

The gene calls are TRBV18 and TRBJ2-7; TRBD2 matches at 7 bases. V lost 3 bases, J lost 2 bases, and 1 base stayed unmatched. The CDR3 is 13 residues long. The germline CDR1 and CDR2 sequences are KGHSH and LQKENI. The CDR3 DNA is TGTGCCAGCTCACCGGGAGGGCCCTACGAGCAGTACTTC. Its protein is CASSPGGPYEQYF.

CDR3 sequence: CAIKPTGDEQFF. CDR3 DNA sequence: TGTGCCATCAAACCGACAGGGGATGAGCAGTTCTTC. J is TRBJ2-1 and V is TRBV27; TRBD1 matches 8 bases. The length of the CDR3 is 12 residues. CDR1 is MNHEY and CDR2 is SMNVEV in the germline V gene (reference sequence). V dropped 10 bases and J dropped 8; count of bases not matched to a gene: 7.

CDR3 DNA: TGTGCCAGCAGTGACTCAGGGACAGGGGAAATCGGTGGCTACACCTTC. Its protein product is CASSDSGTGEIGGYTF. The chain combines TRBV6-4 with TRBJ1-2; 10 nucleotides align to TRBD1. Germline V CDR1 and CDR2: MRHNA, SNTAGT. The CDR3 covers 16 residues. V lost 0 bases and J lost 7; bases outside the gene matches: 8.

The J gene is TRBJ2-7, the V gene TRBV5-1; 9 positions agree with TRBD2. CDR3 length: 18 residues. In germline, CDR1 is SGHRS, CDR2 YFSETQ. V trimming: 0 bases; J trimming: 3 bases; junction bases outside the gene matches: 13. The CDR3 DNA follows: TGCGCCAGCAGCTTGGCCGGGCTAGCGGGAAATAGGGGCTACGAGCAGTACTTC. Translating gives CASSLAGLAGNRGYEQYF.

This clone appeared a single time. CDR3: CASSRTGDDNEQFF. As DNA, the CDR3 is TGTGCCAGCAGCCGGACAGGGGACGACAATGAGCAGTTCTTC. The rearrangement uses TRBV6-4 and TRBJ2-1, with 9 bases fitting TRBD1. Germline CDR1 and CDR2: MRHNA and SNTAGT. The V segment lost 6 bases and the J segment 5 bases; nucleotides outside the gene matches: 5. The CDR3 length is 14 residues.

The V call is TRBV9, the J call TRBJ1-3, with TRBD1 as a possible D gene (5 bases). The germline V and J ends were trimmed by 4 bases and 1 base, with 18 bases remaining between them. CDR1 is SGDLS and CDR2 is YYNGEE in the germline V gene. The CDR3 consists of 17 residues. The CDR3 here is CASSQGRRTGSGNTIYF. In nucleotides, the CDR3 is TGTGCCAGCAGCCAAGGGCGGAGAACAGGATCTGGAAACACCATATATTTT.

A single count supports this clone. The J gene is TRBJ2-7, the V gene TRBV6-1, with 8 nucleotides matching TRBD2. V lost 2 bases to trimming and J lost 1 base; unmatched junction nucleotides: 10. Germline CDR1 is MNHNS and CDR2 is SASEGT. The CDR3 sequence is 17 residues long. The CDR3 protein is CASSELWPGGWSYEQYF. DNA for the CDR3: TGTGCCAGCAGTGAATTATGGCCGGGAGGGTGGTCCTACGAGCAGTACTTC.

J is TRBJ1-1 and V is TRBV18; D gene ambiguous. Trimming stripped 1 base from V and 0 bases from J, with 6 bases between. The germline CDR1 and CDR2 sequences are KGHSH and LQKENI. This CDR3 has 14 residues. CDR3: CASSPRGLNTEAFF. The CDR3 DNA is TGTGCCAGCTCACCACGCGGGCTGAACACTGAAGCTTTCTTT. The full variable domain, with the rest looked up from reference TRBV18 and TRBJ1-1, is NAGVMQNPRHLVRRRGQEARLRCSPMKGHSHVYWYRQLPEEGLKFMVYLQKENIIDESGMPKERFSAEFPKEGPSILRIQQVVRGDSAAYFCASSPRGLNTEAFFGQGTRLTVV.

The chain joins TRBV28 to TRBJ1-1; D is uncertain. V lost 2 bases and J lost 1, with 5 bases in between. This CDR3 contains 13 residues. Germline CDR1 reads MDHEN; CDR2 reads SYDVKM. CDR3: CASSLRGNTEAFF. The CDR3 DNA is TGTGCCAGCAGTTTACGGGGGAACACTGAAGCTTTCTTT.

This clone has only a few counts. In nucleotides, the CDR3 is TGTGCCTGGAGTCAAGTGCGGTCAAACACTGAAGCTTTCTTT. It specifies CAWSQVRSNTEAFF. The rearrangement uses TRBV30 and TRBJ1-1; D is unclear. This CDR3 has 14 residues. Germline V gene lookup returns CDR1 GTSNPN and CDR2 SVGIG (reference sequence). The germline V and J ends were trimmed by 2 bases and 2 bases, with 12 bases remaining between them.

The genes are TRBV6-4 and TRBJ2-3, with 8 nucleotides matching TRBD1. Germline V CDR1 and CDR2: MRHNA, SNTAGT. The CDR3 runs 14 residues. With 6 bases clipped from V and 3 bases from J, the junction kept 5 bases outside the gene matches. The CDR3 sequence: CASSDRGSTDTQYF. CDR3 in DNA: TGTGCCAGCAGCGACAGGGGAAGTACAGATACGCAGTATTTT.

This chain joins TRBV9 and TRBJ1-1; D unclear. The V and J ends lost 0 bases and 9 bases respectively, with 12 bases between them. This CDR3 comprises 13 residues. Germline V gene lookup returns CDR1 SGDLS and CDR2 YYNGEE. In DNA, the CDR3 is TGTGCCAGCAGCGTAGATAAGGAAGCGAAAGCTTTCTTT. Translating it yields CASSVDKEAKAFF.

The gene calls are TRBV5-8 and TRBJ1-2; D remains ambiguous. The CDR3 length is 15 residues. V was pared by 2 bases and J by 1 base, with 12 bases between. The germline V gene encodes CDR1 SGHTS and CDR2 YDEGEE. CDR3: CASSFGQTFNYGYTF. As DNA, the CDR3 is TGTGCCAGCAGCTTTGGGCAGACATTTAACTATGGCTACACCTTC.

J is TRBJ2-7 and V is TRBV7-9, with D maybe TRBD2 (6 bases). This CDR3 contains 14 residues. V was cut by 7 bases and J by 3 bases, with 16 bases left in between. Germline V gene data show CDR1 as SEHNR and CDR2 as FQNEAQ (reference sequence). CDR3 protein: CASNPGPTSYEQYF. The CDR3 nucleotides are TGTGCCAGCAACCCCGGACCGACTAGCTACGAGCAGTACTTC.

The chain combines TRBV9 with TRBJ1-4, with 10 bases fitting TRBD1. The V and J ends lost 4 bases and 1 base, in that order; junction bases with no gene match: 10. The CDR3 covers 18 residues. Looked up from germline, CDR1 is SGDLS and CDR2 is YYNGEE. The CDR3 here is CASSPRQGATLTNEKLFF. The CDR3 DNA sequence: TGTGCCAGCAGCCCACGACAGGGGGCTACCCTAACTAATGAAAAACTGTTTTTT.

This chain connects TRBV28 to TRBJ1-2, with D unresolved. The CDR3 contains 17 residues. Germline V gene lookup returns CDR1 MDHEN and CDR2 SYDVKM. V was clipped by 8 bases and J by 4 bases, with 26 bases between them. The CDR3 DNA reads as TGTGCCAGCCGTCAATATGCGAAGGCGGAATCATTCTATGGCTACACCTTC. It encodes CASRQYAKAESFYGYTF.

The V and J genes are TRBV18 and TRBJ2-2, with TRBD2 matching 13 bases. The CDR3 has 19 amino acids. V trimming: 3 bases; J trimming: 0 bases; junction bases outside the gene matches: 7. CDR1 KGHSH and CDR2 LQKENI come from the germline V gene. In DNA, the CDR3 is TGTGCCAGCTCACCTGCCGGGACTAGCGGGGTCGCGAACACCGGGGAGCTGTTTTTT. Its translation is CASSPAGTSGVANTGELFF.

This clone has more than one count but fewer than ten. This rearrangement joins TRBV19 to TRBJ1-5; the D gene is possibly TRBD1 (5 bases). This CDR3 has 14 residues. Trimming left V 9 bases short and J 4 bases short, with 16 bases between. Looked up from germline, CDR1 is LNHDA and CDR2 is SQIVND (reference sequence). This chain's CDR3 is CASRGAGLNQPQHF. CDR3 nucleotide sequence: TGTGCCAGCCGAGGGGCAGGACTAAATCAGCCCCAGCATTTT. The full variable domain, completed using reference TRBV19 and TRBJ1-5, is DGGITQSPKYLFRKEGQNVTLSCEQNLNHDAMYWYRQDPGQGLRLIYYSQIVNDFQKGDIAEGYSVSREKKESFPLTVTSAQKNPTAFYLCASRGAGLNQPQHFGDGTRLSIL.

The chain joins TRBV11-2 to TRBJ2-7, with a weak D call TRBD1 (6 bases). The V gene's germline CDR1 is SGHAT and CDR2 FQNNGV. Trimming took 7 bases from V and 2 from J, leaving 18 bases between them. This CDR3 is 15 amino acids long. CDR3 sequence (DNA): TGTGCCAGCAACGGTGGGACACACGCCACCTACGAGCAGTACTTC. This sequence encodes CASNGGTHATYEQYF.

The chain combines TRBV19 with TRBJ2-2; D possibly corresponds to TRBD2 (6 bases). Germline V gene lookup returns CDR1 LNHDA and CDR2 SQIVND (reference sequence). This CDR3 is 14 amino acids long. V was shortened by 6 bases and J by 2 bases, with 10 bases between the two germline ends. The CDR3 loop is CASSGGINTGELFF. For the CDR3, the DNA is TGTGCCAGTAGCGGGGGTATCAACACCGGGGAGCTGTTTTTT.